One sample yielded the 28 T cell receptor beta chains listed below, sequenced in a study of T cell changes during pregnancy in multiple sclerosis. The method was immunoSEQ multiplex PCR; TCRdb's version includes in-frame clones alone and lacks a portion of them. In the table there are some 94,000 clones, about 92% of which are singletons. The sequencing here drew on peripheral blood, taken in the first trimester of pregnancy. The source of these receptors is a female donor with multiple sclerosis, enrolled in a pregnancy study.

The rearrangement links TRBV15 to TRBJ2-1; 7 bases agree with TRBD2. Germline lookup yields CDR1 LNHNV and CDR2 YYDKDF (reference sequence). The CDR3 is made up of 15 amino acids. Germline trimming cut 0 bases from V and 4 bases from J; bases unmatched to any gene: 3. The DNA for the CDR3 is TGTGCCACCAGCAGAGATGCGGGAGTTTACAATGAGCAGTTCTTC. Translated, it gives CATSRDAGVYNEQFF.

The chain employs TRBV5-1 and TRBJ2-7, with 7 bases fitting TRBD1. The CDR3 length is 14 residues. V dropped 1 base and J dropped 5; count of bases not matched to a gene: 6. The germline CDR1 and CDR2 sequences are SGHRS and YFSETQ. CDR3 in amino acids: CASSLRQGNDEQYF. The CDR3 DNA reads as TGCGCCAGCAGCTTGCGACAGGGAAATGACGAGCAGTACTTC.

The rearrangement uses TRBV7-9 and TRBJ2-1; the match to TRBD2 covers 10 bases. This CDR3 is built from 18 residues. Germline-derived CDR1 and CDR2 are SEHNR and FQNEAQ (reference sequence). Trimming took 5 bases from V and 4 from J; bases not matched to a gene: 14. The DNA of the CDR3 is TGTGCCAGCAGCCCCAGAGGGCTAGCGGGAGAATCGTACAATGAGCAGTTCTTC. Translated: CASSPRGLAGESYNEQFF.

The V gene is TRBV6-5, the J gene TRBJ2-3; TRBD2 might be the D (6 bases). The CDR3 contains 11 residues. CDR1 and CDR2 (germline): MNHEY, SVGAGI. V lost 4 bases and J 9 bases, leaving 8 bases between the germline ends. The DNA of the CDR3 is TGTGCCAGCAGTTTGCGGGGCACGCAGTATTTT. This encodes CASSLRGTQYF.

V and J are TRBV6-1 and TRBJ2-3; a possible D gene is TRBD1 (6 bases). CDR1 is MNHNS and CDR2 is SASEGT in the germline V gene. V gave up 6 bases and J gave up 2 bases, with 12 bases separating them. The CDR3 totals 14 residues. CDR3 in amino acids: CASRDTGNTDTQYF. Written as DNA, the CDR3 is TGTGCCAGCAGAGATACAGGGAACACAGATACGCAGTATTTT.

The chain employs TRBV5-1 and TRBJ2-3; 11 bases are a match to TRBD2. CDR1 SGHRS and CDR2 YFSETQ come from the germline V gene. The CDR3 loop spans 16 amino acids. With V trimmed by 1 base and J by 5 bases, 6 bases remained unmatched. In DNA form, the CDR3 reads TGCGCCAGCAGCTTGTTAGCGGGAGGGTCGGGAGATACGCAGTATTTT. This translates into CASSLLAGGSGDTQYF.

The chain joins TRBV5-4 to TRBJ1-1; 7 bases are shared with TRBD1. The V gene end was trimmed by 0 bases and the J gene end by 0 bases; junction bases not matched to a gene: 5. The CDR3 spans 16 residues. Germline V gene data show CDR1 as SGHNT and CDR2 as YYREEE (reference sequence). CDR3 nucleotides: TGTGCCAGCAGCTTGGCTTCAAGGGGGCTGAACACTGAAGCTTTCTTT. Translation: CASSLASRGLNTEAFF.

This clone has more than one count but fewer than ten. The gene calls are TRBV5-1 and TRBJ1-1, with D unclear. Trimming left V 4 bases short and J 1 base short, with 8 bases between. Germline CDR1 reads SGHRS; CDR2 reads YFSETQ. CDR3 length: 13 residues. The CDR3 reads CASSRRENTEAFF. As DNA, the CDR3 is TGCGCCAGCAGCCGCCGGGAGAACACTGAAGCTTTCTTT.

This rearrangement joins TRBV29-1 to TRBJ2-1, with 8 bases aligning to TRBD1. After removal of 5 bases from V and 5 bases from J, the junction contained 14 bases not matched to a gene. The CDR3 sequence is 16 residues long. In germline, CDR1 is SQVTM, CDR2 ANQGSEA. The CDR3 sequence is CSVRRTGSSLNNEQFF. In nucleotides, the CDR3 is TGCAGCGTTCGGAGGACAGGGTCCAGTTTAAACAATGAGCAGTTCTTC.

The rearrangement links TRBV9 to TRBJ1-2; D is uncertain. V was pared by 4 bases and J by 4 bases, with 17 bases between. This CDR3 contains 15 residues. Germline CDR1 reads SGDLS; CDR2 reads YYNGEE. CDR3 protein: CASSPFTGSRYGYTF. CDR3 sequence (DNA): TGTGCCAGCAGCCCCTTCACGGGGTCACGCTATGGCTACACCTTC.

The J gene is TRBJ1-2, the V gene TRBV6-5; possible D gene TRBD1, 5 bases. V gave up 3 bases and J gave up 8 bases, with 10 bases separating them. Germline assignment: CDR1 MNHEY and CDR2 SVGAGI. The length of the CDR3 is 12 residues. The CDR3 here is CASSYKGRGYTF. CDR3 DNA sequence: TGTGCCAGCAGTTATAAGGGGCGCGGCTACACCTTC.

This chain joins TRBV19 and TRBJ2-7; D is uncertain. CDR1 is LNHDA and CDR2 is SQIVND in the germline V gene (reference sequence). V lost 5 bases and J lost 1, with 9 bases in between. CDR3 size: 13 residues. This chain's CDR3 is CASSYGESYEQYF. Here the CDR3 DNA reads TGTGCCAGTAGTTACGGAGAGTCCTACGAGCAGTACTTC.

This CDR3 is CASSFAVRGLRSYEQYF. The CDR3 bases are TGTGCCAGCAGCTTTGCTGTTAGGGGTCTCCGCTCCTACGAGCAGTACTTC. The rearrangement uses TRBV5-6 and TRBJ2-7, with D perhaps TRBD1 (5 bases). The CDR3 consists of 17 residues. V was shortened by 2 bases and J by 0 bases, with 18 bases between the two germline ends. The V gene's germline CDR1 is SGHDT and CDR2 YYEEEE.

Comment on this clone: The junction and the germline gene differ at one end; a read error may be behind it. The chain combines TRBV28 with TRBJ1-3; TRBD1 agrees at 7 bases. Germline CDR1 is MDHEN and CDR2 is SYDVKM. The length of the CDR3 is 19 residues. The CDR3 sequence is CASSPPGGSGSFDGDTIYF. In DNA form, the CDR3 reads TGTGCCAGCAGTCCCCCAGGGGGGTCGGGATCCTTCGATGGAGACACCATATATTTT. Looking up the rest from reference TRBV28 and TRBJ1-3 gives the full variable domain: DVKVTQSSRYLVKRTGEKVFLECVQDMDHENMFWYRQDPGLGLRLIYFSYDVKMKEKGDIPEGYSVSREKKERFSLILESASTNQTSMYLCASSPPGGSGSFDGDTIYFGEGSWLTVV.

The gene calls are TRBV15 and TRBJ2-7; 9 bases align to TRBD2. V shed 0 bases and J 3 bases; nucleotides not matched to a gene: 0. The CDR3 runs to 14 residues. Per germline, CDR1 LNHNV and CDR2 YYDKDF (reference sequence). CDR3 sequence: CATSRDSGGYEQYF. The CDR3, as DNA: TGTGCCACCAGCAGAGATAGCGGGGGCTACGAGCAGTACTTC.

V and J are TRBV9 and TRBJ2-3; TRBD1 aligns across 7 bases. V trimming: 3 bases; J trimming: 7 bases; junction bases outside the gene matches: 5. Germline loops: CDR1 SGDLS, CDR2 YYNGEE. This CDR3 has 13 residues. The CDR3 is CASSGTGSYTQYF. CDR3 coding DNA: TGTGCCAGCAGCGGGACAGGCTCTTATACGCAGTATTTT.

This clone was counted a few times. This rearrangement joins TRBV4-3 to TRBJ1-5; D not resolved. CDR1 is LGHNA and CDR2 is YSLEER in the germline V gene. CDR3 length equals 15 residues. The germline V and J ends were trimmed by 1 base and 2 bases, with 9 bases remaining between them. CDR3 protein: CASSQVDGRNQPQHF. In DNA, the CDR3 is TGCGCCAGCAGCCAAGTTGATGGGCGCAATCAGCCCCAGCATTTT.

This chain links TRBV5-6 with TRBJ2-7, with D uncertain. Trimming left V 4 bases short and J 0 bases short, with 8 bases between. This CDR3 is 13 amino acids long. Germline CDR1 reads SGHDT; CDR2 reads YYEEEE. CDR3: CASSDSSSYEQYF. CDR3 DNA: TGTGCCAGCAGCGACTCAAGCTCCTACGAGCAGTACTTC.

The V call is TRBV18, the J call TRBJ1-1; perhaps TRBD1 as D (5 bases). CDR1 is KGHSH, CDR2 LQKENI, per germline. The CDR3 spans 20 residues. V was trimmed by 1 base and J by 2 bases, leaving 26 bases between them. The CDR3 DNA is TGTGCCAGCTCACCACGCGTTTCCTTTGGGGCAGCAACCTTAAACACTGAAGCTTTCTTT. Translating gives CASSPRVSFGAATLNTEAFF.

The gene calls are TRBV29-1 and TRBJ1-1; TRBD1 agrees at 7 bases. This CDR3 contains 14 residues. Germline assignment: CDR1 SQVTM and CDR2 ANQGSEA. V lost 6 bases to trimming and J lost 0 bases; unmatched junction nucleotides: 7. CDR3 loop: CSVRRDSMNTEAFF. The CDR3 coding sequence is TGCAGCGTGAGAAGGGACAGCATGAACACTGAAGCTTTCTTT.

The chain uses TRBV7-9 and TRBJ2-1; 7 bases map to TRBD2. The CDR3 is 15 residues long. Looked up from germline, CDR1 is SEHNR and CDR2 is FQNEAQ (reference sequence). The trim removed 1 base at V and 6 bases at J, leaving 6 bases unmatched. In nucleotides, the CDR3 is TGTGCCAGCAGCTTAGAACTAGCGAGGGGCAATGAGCAGTTCTTC. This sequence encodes CASSLELARGNEQFF. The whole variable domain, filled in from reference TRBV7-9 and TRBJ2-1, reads DTGVSQNPRHKITKRGQNVTFRCDPISEHNRLYWYRQTLGQGPEFLTYFQNEAQLEKSRLLSDRFSAERPKGSFSTLEIQRTEQGDSAMYLCASSLELARGNEQFFGPGTRLTVL.

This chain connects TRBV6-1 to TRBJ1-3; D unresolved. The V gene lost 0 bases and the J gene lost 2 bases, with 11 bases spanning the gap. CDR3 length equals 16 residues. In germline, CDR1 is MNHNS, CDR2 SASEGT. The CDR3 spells CASSEAAGGTGNTIYF. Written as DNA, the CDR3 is TGTGCCAGCAGTGAAGCGGCAGGCGGGACTGGAAACACCATATATTTT.

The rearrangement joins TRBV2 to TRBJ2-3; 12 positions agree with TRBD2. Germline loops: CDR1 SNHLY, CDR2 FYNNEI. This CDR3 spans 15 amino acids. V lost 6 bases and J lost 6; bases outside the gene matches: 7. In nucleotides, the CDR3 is TGTGCCAGCAGAGGACGACTAGCGGGAGTGGATACGCAGTATTTT. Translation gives CASRGRLAGVDTQYF.

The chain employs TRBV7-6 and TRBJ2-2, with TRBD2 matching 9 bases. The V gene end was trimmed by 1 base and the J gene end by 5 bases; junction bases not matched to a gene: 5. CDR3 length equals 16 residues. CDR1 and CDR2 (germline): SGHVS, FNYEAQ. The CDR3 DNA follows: TGTGCCAGCAGCTTAGGTGTAGCGGGAGATACCGGGGAGCTGTTTTTT. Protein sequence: CASSLGVAGDTGELFF.

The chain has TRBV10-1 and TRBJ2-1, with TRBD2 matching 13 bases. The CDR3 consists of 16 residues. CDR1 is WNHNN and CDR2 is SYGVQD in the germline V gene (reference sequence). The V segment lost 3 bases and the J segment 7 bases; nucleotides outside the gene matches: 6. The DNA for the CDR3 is TGCGCCAGCAGTGAAATGGGACTAGCGGGACGGAATGAGCAGTTCTTC. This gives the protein CASSEMGLAGRNEQFF.

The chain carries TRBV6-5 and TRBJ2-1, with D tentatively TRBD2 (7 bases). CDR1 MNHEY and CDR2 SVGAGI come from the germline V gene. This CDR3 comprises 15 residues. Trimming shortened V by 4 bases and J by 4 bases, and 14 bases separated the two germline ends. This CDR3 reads CASSSTGGSYNEQFF. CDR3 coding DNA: TGTGCCAGCAGTTCAACGGGGGGCAGTTACAATGAGCAGTTCTTC.

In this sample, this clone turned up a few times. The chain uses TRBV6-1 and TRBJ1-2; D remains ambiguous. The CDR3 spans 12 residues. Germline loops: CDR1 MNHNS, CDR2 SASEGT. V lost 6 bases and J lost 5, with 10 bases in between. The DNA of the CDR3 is TGTGCCAGCAGCTCAGCGCTATATGGCTACACCTTC. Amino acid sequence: CASSSALYGYTF.

In DNA, the CDR3 is TGTGCCAGCAGTTTATCCCCCACAAACTACGAGCAGTACTTC. Translation: CASSLSPTNYEQYF. The chain links TRBV27 to TRBJ2-7; unclear D gene. Germline CDR1 MNHEY, CDR2 SMNVEV (reference sequence). The CDR3 contains 14 residues. V shed 0 bases and J shed 3 bases, with 9 bases lying between them.